The entry below gives a single T cell receptor (beta chain) sequence along with its context. This sample is part of a study of blood T cell repertoires in COVID-19. Study information: Specimens from acute and convalescent COVID-19 originated in the United States, Italy and Spain. Nucleic acid was either cDNA or gDNA, and it came from T cells, B-cell-depleted T cells, or PBMCs.

The CDR3 extends over 15 amino acids. The V end was cut by 2 bases, the J end by 2 bases, with 12 bases between. Germline lookup yields CDR1 MNHEY and CDR2 SVGAGI. Sequencing was performed with immunoSEQ multiplex PCR; in TCRdb, only in-frame clones are kept and a portion is missing. The sample records 150,000 to 200,000 clones, 85% to 90% being singletons. This chain joins TRBV6-5 and TRBJ1-1, with a possible D match to TRBD1 (6 bases). Source material: peripheral blood. This clonotype originated in a woman in her 70s with COVID-19, enrolled during active disease. CDR3 region: CASSYGTPYNTEAFF. The DNA for the CDR3 is TGTGCCAGCAGTTACGGGACACCCTATAACACTGAAGCTTTCTTT.